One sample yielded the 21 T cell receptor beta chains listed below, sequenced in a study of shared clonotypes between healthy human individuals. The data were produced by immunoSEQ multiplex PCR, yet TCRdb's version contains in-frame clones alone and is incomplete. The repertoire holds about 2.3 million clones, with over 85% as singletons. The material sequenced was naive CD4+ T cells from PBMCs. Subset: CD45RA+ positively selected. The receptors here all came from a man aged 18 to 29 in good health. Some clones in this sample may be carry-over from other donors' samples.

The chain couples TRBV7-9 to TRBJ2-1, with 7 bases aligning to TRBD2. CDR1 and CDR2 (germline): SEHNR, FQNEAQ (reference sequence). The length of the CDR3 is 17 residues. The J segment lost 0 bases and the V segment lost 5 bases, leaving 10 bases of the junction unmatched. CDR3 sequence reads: CASSHWGGRVSYNEQFF. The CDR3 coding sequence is TGTGCCAGCAGCCATTGGGGGGGACGAGTCTCCTACAATGAGCAGTTCTTC.

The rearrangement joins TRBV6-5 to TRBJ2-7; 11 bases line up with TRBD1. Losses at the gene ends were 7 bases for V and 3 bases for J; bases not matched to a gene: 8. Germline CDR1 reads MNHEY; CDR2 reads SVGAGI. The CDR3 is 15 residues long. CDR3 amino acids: CASIRGTGGDYEQYF. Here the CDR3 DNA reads TGTGCCAGCATTAGGGGGACAGGGGGAGACTACGAGCAGTACTTC.

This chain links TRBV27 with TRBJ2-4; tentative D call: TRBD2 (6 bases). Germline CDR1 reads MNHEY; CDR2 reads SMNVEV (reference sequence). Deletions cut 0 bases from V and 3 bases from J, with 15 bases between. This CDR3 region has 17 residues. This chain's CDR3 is CASSLSREASVKNIQYF. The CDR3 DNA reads TGTGCCAGCAGTTTATCGAGGGAGGCTTCGGTCAAAAACATTCAGTACTTC.

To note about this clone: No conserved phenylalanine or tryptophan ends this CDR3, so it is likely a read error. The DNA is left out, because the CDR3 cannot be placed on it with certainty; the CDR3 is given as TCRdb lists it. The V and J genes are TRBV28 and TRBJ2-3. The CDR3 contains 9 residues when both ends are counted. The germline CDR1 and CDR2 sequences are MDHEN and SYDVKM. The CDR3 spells CASSPIGRL.

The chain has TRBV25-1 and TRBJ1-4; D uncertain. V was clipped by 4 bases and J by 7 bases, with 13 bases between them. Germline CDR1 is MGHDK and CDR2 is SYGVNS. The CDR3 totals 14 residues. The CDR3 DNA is TGTGCCAGCAGTGCACGGGTCGCCAGTGAAAAACTGTTTTTT. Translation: CASSARVASEKLFF.

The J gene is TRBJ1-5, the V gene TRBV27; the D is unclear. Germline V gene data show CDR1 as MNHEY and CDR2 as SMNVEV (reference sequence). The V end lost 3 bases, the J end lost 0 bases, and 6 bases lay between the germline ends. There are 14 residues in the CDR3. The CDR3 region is CASSFTLSNQPQHF. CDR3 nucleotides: TGTGCCAGCAGTTTCACTCTTAGCAATCAGCCCCAGCATTTT.

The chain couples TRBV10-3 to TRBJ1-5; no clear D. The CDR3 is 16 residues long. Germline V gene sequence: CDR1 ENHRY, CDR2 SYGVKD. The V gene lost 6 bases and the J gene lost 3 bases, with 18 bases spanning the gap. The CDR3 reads CAISPYGGSDNQPQHF. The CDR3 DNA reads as TGTGCCATCAGCCCCTATGGCGGGTCTGACAATCAGCCCCAGCATTTT.

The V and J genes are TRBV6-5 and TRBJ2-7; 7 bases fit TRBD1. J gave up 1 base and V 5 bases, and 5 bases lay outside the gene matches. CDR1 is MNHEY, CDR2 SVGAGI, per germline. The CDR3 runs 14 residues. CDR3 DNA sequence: TGTGCCAGCAGTGGAGACAGGGCTTCCTACGAGCAGTACTTC. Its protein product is CASSGDRASYEQYF.

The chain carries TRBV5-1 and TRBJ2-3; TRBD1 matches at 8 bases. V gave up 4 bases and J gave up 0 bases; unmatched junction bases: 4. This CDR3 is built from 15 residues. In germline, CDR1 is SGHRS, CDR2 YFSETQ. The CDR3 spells CASSIGQGSTDTQYF. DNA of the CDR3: TGCGCCAGCAGCATCGGACAGGGAAGCACAGATACGCAGTATTTT.

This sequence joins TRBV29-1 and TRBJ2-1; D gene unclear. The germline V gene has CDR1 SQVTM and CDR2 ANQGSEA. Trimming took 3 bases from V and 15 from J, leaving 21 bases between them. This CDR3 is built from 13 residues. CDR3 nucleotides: TGCAGCGTTGAGAACCCACTCAGCCTAGGTCGGTTCTTC. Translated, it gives CSVENPLSLGRFF.

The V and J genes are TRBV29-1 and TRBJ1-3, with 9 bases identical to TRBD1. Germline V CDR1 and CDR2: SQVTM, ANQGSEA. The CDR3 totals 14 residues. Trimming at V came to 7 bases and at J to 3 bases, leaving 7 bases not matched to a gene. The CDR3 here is CSARDRDFGNTIYF. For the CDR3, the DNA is TGCAGCGCTAGGGACAGGGACTTTGGAAACACCATATATTTT.

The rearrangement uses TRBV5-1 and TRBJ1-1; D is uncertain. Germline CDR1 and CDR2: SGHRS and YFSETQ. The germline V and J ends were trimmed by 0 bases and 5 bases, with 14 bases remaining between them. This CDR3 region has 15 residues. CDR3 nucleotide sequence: TGCGCCAGCAGCTTGGGCAATCTCCCGGGGACTGAAGCTTTCTTT. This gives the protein CASSLGNLPGTEAFF. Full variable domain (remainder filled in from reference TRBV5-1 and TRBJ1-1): KAGVTQTPRYLIKTRGQQVTLSCSPISGHRSVSWYQQTPGQGLQFLFEYFSETQRNKGNFPGRFSGRQFSNSRSEMNVSTLELGDSALYLCASSLGNLPGTEAFFGQGTRLTVV.

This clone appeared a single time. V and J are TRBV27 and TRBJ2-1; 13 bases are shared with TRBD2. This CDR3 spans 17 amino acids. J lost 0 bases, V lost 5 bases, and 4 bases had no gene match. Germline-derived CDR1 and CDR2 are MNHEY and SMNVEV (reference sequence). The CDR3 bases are TGTGCCAGCAGTGTACTAGCGGGAGGGAGCTCCTACAATGAGCAGTTCTTC. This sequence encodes CASSVLAGGSSYNEQFF.

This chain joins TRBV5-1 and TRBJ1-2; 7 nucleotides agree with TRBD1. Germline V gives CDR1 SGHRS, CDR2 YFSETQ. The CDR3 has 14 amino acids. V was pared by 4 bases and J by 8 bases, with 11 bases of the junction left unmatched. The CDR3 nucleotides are TGCGCCAGCAGCATCGACAGGGTTGGAAACGGCTACACCTTC. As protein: CASSIDRVGNGYTF.

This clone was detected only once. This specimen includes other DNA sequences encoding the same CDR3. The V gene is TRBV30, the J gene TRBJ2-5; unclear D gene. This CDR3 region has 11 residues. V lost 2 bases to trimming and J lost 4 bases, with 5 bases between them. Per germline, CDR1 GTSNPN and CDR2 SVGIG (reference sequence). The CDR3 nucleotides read TGTGCCTGGAGTCCCGGAGAGACCCAGTACTTC. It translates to CAWSPGETQYF.

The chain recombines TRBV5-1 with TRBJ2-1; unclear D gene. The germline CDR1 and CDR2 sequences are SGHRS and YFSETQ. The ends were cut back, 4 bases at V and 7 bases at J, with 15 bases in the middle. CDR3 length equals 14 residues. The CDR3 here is CASSARRLGNEQFF. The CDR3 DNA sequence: TGCGCCAGCAGCGCCCGACGACTTGGAAATGAGCAGTTCTTC.

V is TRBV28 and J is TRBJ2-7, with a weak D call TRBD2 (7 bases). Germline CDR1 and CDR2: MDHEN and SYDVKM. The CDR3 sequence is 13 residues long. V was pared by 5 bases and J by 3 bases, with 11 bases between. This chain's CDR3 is CASSAGAGYEQYF. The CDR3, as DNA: TGTGCCAGCAGTGCGGGGGCAGGCTACGAGCAGTACTTC.

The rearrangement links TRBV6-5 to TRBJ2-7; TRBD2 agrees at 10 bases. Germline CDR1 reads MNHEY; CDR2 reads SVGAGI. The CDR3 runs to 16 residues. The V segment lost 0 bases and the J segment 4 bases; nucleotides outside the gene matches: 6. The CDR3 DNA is TGTGCCAGCAGTTACTCGAGCGGGAGGGCCGGTTACGAGCAGTACTTC. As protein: CASSYSSGRAGYEQYF.

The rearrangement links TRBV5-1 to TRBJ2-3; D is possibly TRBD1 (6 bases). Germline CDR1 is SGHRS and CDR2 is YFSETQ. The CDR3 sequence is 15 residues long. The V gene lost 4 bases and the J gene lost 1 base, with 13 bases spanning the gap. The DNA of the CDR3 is TGCGCCAGCAGCCTCGGGACACCGCGCACAGATACGCAGTATTTT. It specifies CASSLGTPRTDTQYF.

CDR3: CASSWNQETQYF. The CDR3 DNA sequence: TGTGCCAGCTCATGGAACCAAGAGACCCAGTACTTC. This chain connects TRBV18 to TRBJ2-5; D call uncertain. V was pared by 5 bases and J by 0 bases, with 4 bases between. In germline, CDR1 is KGHSH, CDR2 LQKENI. This CDR3 has 12 residues.

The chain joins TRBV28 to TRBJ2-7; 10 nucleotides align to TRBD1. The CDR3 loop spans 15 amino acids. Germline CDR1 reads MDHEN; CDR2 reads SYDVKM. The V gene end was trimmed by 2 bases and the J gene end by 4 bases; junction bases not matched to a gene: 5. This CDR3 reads CASSLIGQGGYEQYF. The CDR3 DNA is TGTGCCAGCAGTTTAATCGGACAGGGGGGATACGAGCAGTACTTC.